The sequence of this T cell receptor (beta chain) was determined in a study of blood T cell repertoires in COVID-19. TCRdb's table, derived via immunoSEQ multiplex PCR, lists solely in-frame clones and lacks some. This repertoire shows 200,000 to 300,000 clones, roughly nine tenths found once; its top ten account for approximately 3.7%. Germline V gene lookup returns CDR1 WSHSY and CDR2 SAAADI. V was cut by 6 bases and J by 0 bases, with 8 bases left in between. There are 14 residues in the CDR3. Sequenced input: peripheral blood. This TCR was recovered from a man aged 60-69 years who had recovered from COVID-19. The chain combines TRBV10-2 with TRBJ1-4; D perhaps matches TRBD1 (5 bases). The CDR3 DNA sequence: TGCGCCAGCAGGACAGCAGCAACTAATGAAAAACTGTTTTTT. It specifies CASRTAATNEKLFF.